A single T cell receptor (beta chain) is shown here with its context. The sample belongs to a study of technical replicates of blood from a handful of donors. Using immunoSEQ multiplex PCR, the repertoire was profiled, and TCRdb retains in-frame clones only, with some absent. The sample contains approximately 49,000 clones, about 90% of which appear only once. V shed 1 base and J shed 4 bases, with 5 bases lying between them. The CDR3 sequence is 12 residues long. Per germline, CDR1 SGHAT and CDR2 FQNNGV. Source material: PBMCs. This receptor was identified in a human donor in good health. Some clones in this sample may be carry-over from other donors' samples. The chain links TRBV11-2 to TRBJ2-7; D unresolved. CDR3 region: CASSLVRYEQYF. The CDR3 DNA sequence: TGTGCCAGCAGCTTAGTCCGTTACGAGCAGTACTTC.